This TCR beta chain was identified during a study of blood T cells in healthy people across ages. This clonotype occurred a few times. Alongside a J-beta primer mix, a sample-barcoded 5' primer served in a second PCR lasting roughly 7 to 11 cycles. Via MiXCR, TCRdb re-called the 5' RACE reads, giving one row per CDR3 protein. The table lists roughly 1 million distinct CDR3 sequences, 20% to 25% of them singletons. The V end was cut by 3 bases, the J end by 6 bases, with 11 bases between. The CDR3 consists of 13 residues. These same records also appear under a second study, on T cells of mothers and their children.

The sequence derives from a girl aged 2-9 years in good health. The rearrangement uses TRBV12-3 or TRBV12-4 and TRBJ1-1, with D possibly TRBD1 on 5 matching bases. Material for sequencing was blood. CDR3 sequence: CASSFSGRPEAFF. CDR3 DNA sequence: TGTGCCAGCAGTTTTTCGGGGCGCCCTGAAGCTTTCTTT.